Below, one TCR beta chain is given with its context. This clone was counted at least ten times. Its cognate antigen has yet to be identified. No quality values exist for individual bases; no much larger clone is one base distant. TCRbeta CDR3 regions were amplified from genomic DNA by means of the immunoSEQ Assay, a bias-controlled multiplex PCR. Processing in the source paper ran as follows. The number of nucleated cells in each sample was estimated by amplification of reference gene primers within the assay. To quantify the absolute abundance of each unique TCRbeta CDR3 rearrangement, sequence reads were collapsed and filtered. Productive Simpson clonality was computed per sample as the square root of Simpson's diversity index over productive rearrangements. As stored in TCRdb, this immuneACCESS dataset retains in-frame rearrangements with V and J assigned. A fraction of the clones does not appear; measured against another copy, unresolved V genes explain less than half of the discrepancy, and the remainder lacks a known reason. V and J calls and clone size follow that table, whereas D and trimming were derived from the DNA. The sample yields fewer than 250,000 clones; over 70% were counted once. The ten largest clones capture about 7.4% of the sample.

Collaborating institutions collected whole blood in K2EDTA tubes following their own protocols. For TCRbeta analysis, collaborator samples were shipped as frozen whole blood, as isolated PBMCs, or as DNA extracted from either sample type. This sample stems from a study of blood T cell repertoires in COVID-19 (dated by TCRdb to 2018 to 2020). Context from the whole study: Samples covering the acute and convalescent phases of COVID-19 were provided by collaborators in the United States, Italy and Spain. Where available, HLA class I and class II types were obtained from metadata supplied by the sample provider rather than from assay-based typing. Subjects who had been exposed to COVID-19, were actively infected with it, or had recovered from it provided the deeply sampled blood TCRbeta repertoires that made up the dataset. The samples were drawn from two sources: the first 160 participants of the ongoing ImmuneRACE study, and 1,000 to 1,500 subjects contributed by 6 global collaborators. The prospective study material was composed of cDNA or gDNA derived from T cells, B-cell-depleted T cells, or PBMCs. The sample metadata nearly always contained a de-identified subject ID, COVID-19 status, age in years and sex. The repertoires were released in a freely available public database intended as a resource for research on the immune response to SARS-CoV-2.

General findings and caveats noted by the study authors: How much clinical and demographic metadata was included differed by source and by participant, and the metadata was provided uncurated.

The cysteine opens and the phenylalanine closes a CDR3 of 16 amino acids. Of all the DNA, just the CDR3 is kept, 48 bases in frame from base 1. The V and J ends are trimmed by 3 bases and 10 bases, leaving 22 bases between them. The germline V gene (reference sequence) sets CDR1 to LNHNV and CDR2 to YYDKDF. The rearrangement combines TRBV15 with TRBJ2-1; TRBD2 is a weak D gene call, 7 bases matching. Sequenced material: peripheral blood. This clonotype was obtained from a woman aged 50 to 60 with acute or convalescent COVID-19. The CDR3 is CATSRGRGTDGWEQFF. The nucleotides read TGTGCCACCAGCAGGGGGAGGGGGACGGACGGATGGGAGCAGTTCTTC.